The T cell receptor beta chain under discussion was sequenced for a study of neurological immune-mediated disorders. Points from the study as a whole: The study found the most TCR clonal expansion in HTLV-1-associated myelopathy and the least in multiple sclerosis, below healthy controls.

Unsorted libraries came from 2 million PBMCs stored at -80 °C. MiXCR, applied by TCRdb to the 5' RACE reads, yields one record per CDR3 protein. The sample lists around 50,000 distinct CDR3 sequences; roughly 15% were seen once. For this clonotype: Its antigen is not identified.

Per germline, CDR1 SGHTA and CDR2 FQGNSA. The CDR3 totals 12 residues. Trimming shortened V by 8 bases and J by 6 bases, and 8 bases separated the two germline ends. Sequencing was performed on PBMCs. The clonotype originates from a man in his 60s in good health. V and J are TRBV7-2 and TRBJ1-6, with unresolved D. The CDR3 protein is CASHHCNSPLHF. The DNA of the CDR3 is TGTGCCAGCCATCATTGTAATTCACCCCTCCACTTT.